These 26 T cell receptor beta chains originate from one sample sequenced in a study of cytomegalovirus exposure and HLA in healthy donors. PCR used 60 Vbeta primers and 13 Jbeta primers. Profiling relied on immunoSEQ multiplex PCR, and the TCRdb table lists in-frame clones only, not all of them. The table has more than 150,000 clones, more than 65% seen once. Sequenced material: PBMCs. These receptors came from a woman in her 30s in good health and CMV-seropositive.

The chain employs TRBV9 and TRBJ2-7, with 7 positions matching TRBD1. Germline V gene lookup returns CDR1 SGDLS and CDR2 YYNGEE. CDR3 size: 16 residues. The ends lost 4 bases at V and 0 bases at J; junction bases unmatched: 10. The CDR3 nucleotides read TGTGCCAGCAGCCCGCGGACAGGACCTTCCTCCTACGAGCAGTACTTC. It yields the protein CASSPRTGPSSYEQYF.

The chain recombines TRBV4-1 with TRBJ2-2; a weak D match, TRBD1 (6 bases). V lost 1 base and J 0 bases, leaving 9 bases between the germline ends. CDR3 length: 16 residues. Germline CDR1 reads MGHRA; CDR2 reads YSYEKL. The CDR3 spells CASSQVRGSNTGELFF. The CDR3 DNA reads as TGCGCCAGCAGCCAAGTGAGGGGGTCGAACACCGGGGAGCTGTTTTTT.

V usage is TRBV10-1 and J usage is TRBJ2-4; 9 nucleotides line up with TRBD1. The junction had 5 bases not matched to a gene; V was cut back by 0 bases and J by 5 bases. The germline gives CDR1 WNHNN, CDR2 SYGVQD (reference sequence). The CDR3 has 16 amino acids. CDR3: CASSESETGGQNIQYF. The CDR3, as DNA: TGCGCCAGCAGTGAGTCGGAGACAGGGGGTCAAAACATTCAGTACTTC.

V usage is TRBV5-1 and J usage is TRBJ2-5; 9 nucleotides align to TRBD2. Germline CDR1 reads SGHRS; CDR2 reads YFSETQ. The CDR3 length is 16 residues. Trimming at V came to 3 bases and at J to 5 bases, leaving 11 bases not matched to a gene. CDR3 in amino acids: CASSYSGGVDGETQYF. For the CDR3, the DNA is TGCGCCAGCAGCTATAGCGGGGGCGTCGATGGGGAGACCCAGTACTTC.

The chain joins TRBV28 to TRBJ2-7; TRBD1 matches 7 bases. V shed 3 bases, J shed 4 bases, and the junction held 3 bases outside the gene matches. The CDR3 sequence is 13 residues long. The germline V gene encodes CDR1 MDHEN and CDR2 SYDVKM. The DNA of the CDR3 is TGTGCCAGCAGTTTGACAGGGATATACGAGCAGTACTTC. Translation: CASSLTGIYEQYF.

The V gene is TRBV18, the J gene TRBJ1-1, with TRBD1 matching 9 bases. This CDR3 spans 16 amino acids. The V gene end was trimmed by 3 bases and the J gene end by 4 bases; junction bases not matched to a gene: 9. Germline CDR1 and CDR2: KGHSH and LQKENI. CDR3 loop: CASSPSQGAGFTEAFF. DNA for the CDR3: TGTGCCAGCTCACCGTCACAGGGGGCCGGGTTCACTGAAGCTTTCTTT.

The CDR3 DNA follows: TGTGCCAGCAGTTACTCACAGGGTAGGAAGTACGAGCAGTACTTC. Protein product: CASSYSQGRKYEQYF. The chain joins TRBV6-5 to TRBJ2-5; a possible D gene is TRBD1 (6 bases). The end of the DNA aligns better with TRBJ2-7, so the J call may be wrong. This CDR3 spans 15 amino acids. Looked up from germline, CDR1 is MNHEY and CDR2 is SVGAGI.

The CDR3 region has the DNA TGTGCCAGCAGGCCCAGGACAGGGGGAGGAGATACGCAGTATTTT. Translating it yields CASRPRTGGGDTQYF. The V gene is TRBV2, the J gene TRBJ2-3; 10 bases agree with TRBD1. The CDR3 extends over 15 amino acids. CDR1 and CDR2 (germline): SNHLY, FYNNEI. Trimming removed 6 bases from V and 5 bases from J; junction bases left unmatched: 8.

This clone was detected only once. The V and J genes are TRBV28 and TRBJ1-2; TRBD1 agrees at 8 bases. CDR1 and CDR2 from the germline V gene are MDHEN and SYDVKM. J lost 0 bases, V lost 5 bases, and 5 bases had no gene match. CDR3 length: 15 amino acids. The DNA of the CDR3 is TGTGCCAGCAGTGTGGACAGGGCCTCTAACTATGGCTACACCTTC. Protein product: CASSVDRASNYGYTF.

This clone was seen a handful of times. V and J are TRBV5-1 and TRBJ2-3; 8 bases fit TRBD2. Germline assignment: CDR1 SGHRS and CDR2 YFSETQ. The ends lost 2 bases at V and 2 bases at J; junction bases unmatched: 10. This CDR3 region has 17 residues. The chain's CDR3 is CASSFRGGSLFTDTQYF. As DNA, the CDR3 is TGCGCCAGCAGCTTCCGGGGGGGCTCCCTTTTCACAGATACGCAGTATTTT. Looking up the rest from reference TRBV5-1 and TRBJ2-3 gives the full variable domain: KAGVTQTPRYLIKTRGQQVTLSCSPISGHRSVSWYQQTPGQGLQFLFEYFSETQRNKGNFPGRFSGRQFSNSRSEMNVSTLELGDSALYLCASSFRGGSLFTDTQYFGPGTRLTVL.

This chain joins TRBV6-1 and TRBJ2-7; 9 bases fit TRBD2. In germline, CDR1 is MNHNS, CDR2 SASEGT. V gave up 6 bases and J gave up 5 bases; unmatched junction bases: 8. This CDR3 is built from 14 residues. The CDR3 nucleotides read TGTGCCAGCAGCCAACGGCTAGCGGGACACGAGCAGTACTTC. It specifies CASSQRLAGHEQYF.

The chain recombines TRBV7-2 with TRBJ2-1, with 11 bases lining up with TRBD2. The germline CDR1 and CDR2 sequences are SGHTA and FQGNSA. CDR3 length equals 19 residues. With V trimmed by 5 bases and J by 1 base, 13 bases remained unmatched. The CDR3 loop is CASSASSSGGTNSYNEQFF. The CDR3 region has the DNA TGTGCCAGCAGCGCCTCGTCTAGCGGGGGGACTAATTCCTACAATGAGCAGTTCTTC.

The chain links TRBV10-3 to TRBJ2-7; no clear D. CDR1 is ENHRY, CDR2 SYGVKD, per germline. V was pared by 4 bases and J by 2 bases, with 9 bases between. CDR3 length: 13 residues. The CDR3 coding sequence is TGTGCCATCAGTGTTGATGGAGCCTACGAGCAGTACTTC. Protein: CAISVDGAYEQYF.

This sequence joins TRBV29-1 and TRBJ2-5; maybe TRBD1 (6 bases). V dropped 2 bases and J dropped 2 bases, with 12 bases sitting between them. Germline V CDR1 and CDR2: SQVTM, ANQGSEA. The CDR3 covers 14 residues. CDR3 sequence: CSVEIGQQQETQYF. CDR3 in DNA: TGCAGCGTTGAAATTGGACAGCAACAAGAGACCCAGTACTTC.

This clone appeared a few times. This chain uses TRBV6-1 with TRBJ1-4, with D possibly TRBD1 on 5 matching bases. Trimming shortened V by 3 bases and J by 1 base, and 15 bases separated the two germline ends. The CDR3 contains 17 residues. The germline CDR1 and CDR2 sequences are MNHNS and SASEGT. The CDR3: CASSEGAGWGTNEKLFF. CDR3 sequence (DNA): TGTGCCAGCAGTGAGGGCGCAGGGTGGGGAACTAATGAAAAACTGTTTTTT.

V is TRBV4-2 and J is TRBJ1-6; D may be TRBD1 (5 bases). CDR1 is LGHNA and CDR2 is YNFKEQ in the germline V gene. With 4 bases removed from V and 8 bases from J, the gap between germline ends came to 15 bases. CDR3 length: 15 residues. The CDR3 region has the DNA TGTGCCAGCAGCCTAGGCGGGACGGATTATTCACCCCTCCACTTT. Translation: CASSLGGTDYSPLHF.

CDR3 sequence reads: CASRVGRRVGSSYNSPLHF. CDR3 in DNA: TGCGCCAGCAGAGTAGGACGGAGGGTTGGGAGCTCCTATAATTCACCCCTCCACTTT. The chain combines TRBV5-1 with TRBJ1-6; D call uncertain. Germline V gene sequence: CDR1 SGHRS, CDR2 YFSETQ. The CDR3 sequence is 19 residues long. V was cut by 5 bases and J by 0 bases, with 21 bases left in between.

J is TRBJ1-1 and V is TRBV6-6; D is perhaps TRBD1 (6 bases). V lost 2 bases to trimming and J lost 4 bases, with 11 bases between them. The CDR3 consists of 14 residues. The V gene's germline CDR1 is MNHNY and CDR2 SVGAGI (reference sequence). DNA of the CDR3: TGTGCCAGCAGTTACGAGGGGGACCGCACTGAAGCTTTCTTT. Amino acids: CASSYEGDRTEAFF.

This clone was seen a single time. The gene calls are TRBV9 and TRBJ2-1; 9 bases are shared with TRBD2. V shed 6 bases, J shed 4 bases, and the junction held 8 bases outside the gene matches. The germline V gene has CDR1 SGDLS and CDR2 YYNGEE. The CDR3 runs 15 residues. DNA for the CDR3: TGTGCCAGCAACCTAGCGGGGCAAGCATACAATGAGCAGTTCTTC. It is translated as CASNLAGQAYNEQFF.

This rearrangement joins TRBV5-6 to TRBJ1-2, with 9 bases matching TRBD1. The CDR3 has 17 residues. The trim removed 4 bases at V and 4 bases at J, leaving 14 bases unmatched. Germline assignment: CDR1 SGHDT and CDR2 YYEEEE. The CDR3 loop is CASSTRTGAVIGYGYTF. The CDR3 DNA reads TGTGCCAGCAGCACCAGGACAGGGGCCGTCATAGGCTATGGCTACACCTTC.

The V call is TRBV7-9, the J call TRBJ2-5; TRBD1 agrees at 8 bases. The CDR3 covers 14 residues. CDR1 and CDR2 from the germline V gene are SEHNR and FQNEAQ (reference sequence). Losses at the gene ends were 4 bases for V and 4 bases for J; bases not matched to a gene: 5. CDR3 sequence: CASSSGQGGETQYF. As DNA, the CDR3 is TGTGCCAGCAGCTCCGGACAGGGTGGAGAGACCCAGTACTTC.

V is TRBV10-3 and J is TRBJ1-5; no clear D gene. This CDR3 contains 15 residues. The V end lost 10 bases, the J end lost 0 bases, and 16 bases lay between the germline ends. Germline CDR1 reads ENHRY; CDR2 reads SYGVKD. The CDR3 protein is CASSREYYSNQPQHF. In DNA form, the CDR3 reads TGTGCCAGCTCCCGGGAGTACTATAGCAATCAGCCCCAGCATTTT.

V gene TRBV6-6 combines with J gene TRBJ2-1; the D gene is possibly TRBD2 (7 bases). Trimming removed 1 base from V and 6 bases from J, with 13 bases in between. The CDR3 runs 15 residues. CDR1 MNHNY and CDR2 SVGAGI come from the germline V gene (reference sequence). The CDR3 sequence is CASSYWRGGLNEQFF. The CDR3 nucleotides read TGTGCCAGCAGTTACTGGAGGGGGGGCCTCAATGAGCAGTTCTTC.

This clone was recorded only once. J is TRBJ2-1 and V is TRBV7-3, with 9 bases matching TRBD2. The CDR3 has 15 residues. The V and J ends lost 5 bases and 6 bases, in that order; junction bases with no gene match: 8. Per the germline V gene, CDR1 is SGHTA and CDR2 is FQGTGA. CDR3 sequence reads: CASSELAGSFNEQFF. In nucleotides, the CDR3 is TGTGCCAGCAGCGAACTAGCGGGCTCATTCAATGAGCAGTTCTTC.

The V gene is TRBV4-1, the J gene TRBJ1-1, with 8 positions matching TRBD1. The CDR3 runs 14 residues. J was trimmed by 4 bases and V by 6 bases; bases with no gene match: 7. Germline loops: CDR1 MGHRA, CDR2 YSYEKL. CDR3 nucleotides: TGCGCCAGCAGTTACAACAGGGGGATCACTGAAGCTTTCTTT. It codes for CASSYNRGITEAFF.

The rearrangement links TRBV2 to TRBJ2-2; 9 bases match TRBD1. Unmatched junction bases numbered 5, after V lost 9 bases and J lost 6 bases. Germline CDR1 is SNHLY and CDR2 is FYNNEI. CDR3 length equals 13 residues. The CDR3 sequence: CASQGQGPGELFF. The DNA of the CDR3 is TGTGCCAGTCAGGGACAGGGCCCCGGGGAGCTGTTTTTT.